This paragraph reports one T cell receptor (beta chain). Its antigen is still unknown. The CDR3 is 15 amino acids. CDR1 is SGHRS and CDR2 is YFSETQ in the germline V gene. Then a second PCR, running roughly 6 to 11 cycles, was carried out with a sample-barcoded 5' primer and a J-beta primer mix. Sequencing yielded, for each sample, at least 2.5 million paired-end reads carrying CDR3. Each CDR3 protein is one row after TCRdb ran MiXCR on the 5' RACE reads. The sample contains approximately 800,000 distinct CDR3 sequences, less than 70% of which appear only once. This entry belongs to a study of blood T cells in healthy people across ages. General study findings and limits: Versus aged donors, long-lived donors had higher diversity and more naive CD4+ cells. With age, beta diversity per million T cells declined roughly linearly, significantly by about 40.

The sample comprised blood. This receptor was identified in a man of 80 years or more in good health. The chain employs TRBV5-1 and TRBJ2-1; possibly TRBD2 for D (5 bases). The DNA matches TRBJ2-7 better at its end, which makes the J call doubtful. DNA for the CDR3: TGCGCCAGCAGCAAACAGACGGTTGGGAGCAATGAGCAGTACTTC. Amino acids: CASSKQTVGSNEQYF.